Listed below are T cell receptor beta chains from one sample, sequenced in a study of human T cells and chemical hapten exposure. From the RACE reads, TCRdb called clonotypes with MiXCR, one entry per CDR3 protein. The sample includes fewer than 140,000 distinct CDR3 sequences, approximately 12% of them seen just once. Sequencing was performed on whole blood, taken in connection with sensitization to the hapten diphenylcyclopropenone (DPC). The receptors originated from a woman aged 45 to 65 with alopecia areata. Some clones in this sample may be carry-over from other donors' samples. Both conserved end residues are part of each CDR3. The D gene is left open where the match is weak. Only part of the rows carry a size: once, few, many, or a class if the clone is expanded.

j_call: TRBJ1-4
clone_size: few
d_call: NA
v_call: TRBV25-1
cdr3_aa: CASSEPRKTNEKLFF
cdr3_nt: TGTGCCAGCAGTGAACCCCGAAAAACTAATGAAAAACTGTTTTTT

j_call: TRBJ1-4
clone_size: few
d_call: TRBD1
v_call: TRBV14
cdr3_aa: CASSPTGTGYEKLFF
cdr3_nt: TGTGCCAGCAGCCCTACCGGGACAGGGTATGAAAAACTGTTTTTT

j_call: TRBJ2-1
clone_size: few
d_call: NA
v_call: TRBV28
cdr3_aa: CASETGMSYNEQFF
cdr3_nt: TGTGCCAGCGAAACGGGAATGTCCTACAATGAGCAGTTCTTC

j_call: TRBJ2-7
clone_size: NA
d_call: NA
v_call: TRBV7-9
cdr3_aa: CASSPDLPRPYF
cdr3_nt: TGTGCCAGCAGCCCGGACCTCCCACGGCCGTACTTC

j_call: TRBJ2-1
clone_size: NA
d_call: NA
v_call: TRBV23-1
cdr3_aa: CASSQSRGVRQADNEQFF
cdr3_nt: TGCGCCAGCAGTCAATCGAGAGGGGTCCGACAGGCAGACAATGAGCAGTTCTTC

j_call: TRBJ2-1
clone_size: many
d_call: NA
v_call: TRBV20-1
cdr3_aa: CSARVGTTEYNEQFF
cdr3_nt: TGCAGTGCTAGAGTCGGCACTACGGAGTACAATGAGCAGTTCTTC

j_call: TRBJ2-7
clone_size: many
d_call: TRBD1
v_call: TRBV4-2
cdr3_aa: CASSQDGTAIYEQYF
cdr3_nt: TGTGCCAGCAGCCAGGACGGGACAGCCATATACGAGCAGTACTTC

j_call: TRBJ1-1
clone_size: NA
d_call: NA
v_call: TRBV20-1
cdr3_aa: CSARDTGLNPWAFF
cdr3_nt: TGCAGTGCTAGAGATACCGGTCTCAACCCCTGGGCTTTCTTT

j_call: TRBJ1-2
clone_size: many
d_call: NA
v_call: TRBV12-3/TRBV12-4
cdr3_aa: CASSLGGVGYTF
cdr3_nt: TGTGCCAGCAGTTTAGGAGGGGTCGGCTACACCTTC

j_call: TRBJ2-5
clone_size: NA
d_call: NA
v_call: TRBV19
cdr3_aa: CASSIGGETQYF
cdr3_nt: TGTGCCAGTAGTATAGGAGGGGAGACCCAGTACTTC

j_call: TRBJ1-3
clone_size: few
d_call: NA
v_call: TRBV3-1
cdr3_aa: CASSQGRRNTIYF
cdr3_nt: TGTGCCAGCAGCCAAGGGCGGCGAAACACCATATATTTT

j_call: TRBJ2-7
clone_size: many
d_call: TRBD2
v_call: TRBV7-8
cdr3_aa: CASSLGGGPYEQYF
cdr3_nt: TGTGCCAGCAGCTTAGGGGGAGGGCCTTACGAGCAGTACTTC

j_call: TRBJ2-6
clone_size: few
d_call: NA
v_call: TRBV5-5
cdr3_aa: CASSLAGGGSNVLTF
cdr3_nt: TGTGCCAGCAGCTTGGCTGGGGGCGGGTCCAACGTCCTGACTTTC

j_call: TRBJ1-2
clone_size: few
d_call: NA
v_call: TRBV11-2
cdr3_aa: CASSLGAAYGYTF
cdr3_nt: TGTGCCAGCAGCTTAGGGGCGGCCTATGGCTACACCTTC

j_call: TRBJ2-1
clone_size: NA
d_call: NA
v_call: TRBV5-1
cdr3_aa: CASSPAAGNEQFF
cdr3_nt: TGCGCCAGCAGCCCGGCGGCGGGGAATGAGCAGTTCTTC

j_call: TRBJ1-1
clone_size: NA
d_call: TRBD1
v_call: TRBV7-8
cdr3_aa: CASSLVRTGVNTEAFF
cdr3_nt: TGTGCCAGCAGCTTAGTGAGGACAGGGGTGAACACTGAAGCTTTCTTT

j_call: TRBJ2-5
clone_size: NA
d_call: TRBD2
v_call: TRBV20-1
cdr3_aa: CSAQAGAYQETQYF
cdr3_nt: TGCAGTGCCCAAGCGGGGGCGTACCAAGAGACCCAGTACTTC

j_call: TRBJ2-3
clone_size: NA
d_call: NA
v_call: TRBV7-9
cdr3_aa: CASSSVQGQKYF
cdr3_nt: TGTGCCAGCAGCTCGGTACAGGGCCAAAAGTATTTT

j_call: TRBJ2-3
clone_size: many
d_call: NA
v_call: TRBV11-3
cdr3_aa: CASSLVGRTDTQYF
cdr3_nt: TGTGCCAGCAGCTTAGTTGGGAGGACAGATACGCAGTATTTT

j_call: TRBJ2-7
clone_size: NA
d_call: NA
v_call: TRBV19
cdr3_aa: CASSMGETAIYEQYF
cdr3_nt: TGTGCCAGTAGTATGGGAGAGACTGCTATCTACGAGCAGTACTTC

j_call: TRBJ1-2
clone_size: few
d_call: NA
v_call: TRBV5-5
cdr3_aa: CASSLGKGDYGYTF
cdr3_nt: TGTGCCAGCAGCTTGGGCAAGGGAGACTATGGCTACACCTTC

j_call: TRBJ1-4
clone_size: many
d_call: NA
v_call: TRBV7-6
cdr3_aa: CASSLDIGYSDNEKLFF
cdr3_nt: TGTGCCAGCAGCTTAGATATCGGGTACAGCGACAATGAAAAACTGTTTTTT

j_call: TRBJ2-5
clone_size: NA
d_call: NA
v_call: TRBV19
cdr3_aa: CASSPRDTLQETQYF
cdr3_nt: TGTGCCAGTAGTCCCAGGGACACCCTCCAAGAGACCCAGTACTTC

j_call: TRBJ1-1
clone_size: NA
d_call: TRBD1
v_call: TRBV20-1
cdr3_aa: CSATDRVNTEAFF
cdr3_nt: TGCAGTGCGACCGACAGGGTGAACACTGAAGCTTTCTTT

j_call: TRBJ1-2
clone_size: NA
d_call: TRBD1
v_call: TRBV7-2
cdr3_aa: CASSIQGTNERYTF
cdr3_nt: TGTGCCAGCAGCATACAGGGGACGAACGAGCGCTACACCTTC

j_call: TRBJ2-7
clone_size: few
d_call: NA
v_call: TRBV12-3/TRBV12-4
cdr3_aa: CASSPRTAGALQYF
cdr3_nt: TGTGCCAGCAGTCCACGGACCGCGGGGGCTTTGCAGTACTTC

j_call: TRBJ2-1
clone_size: few
d_call: NA
v_call: TRBV6-2/TRBV6-3
cdr3_aa: CASSYPRGYNEQFF
cdr3_nt: TGTGCCAGCAGTTACCCACGGGGCTACAATGAGCAGTTCTTC

j_call: TRBJ1-5
clone_size: few
d_call: NA
v_call: TRBV3-1
cdr3_aa: CASSQGGGTRQPQHF
cdr3_nt: TGTGCCAGCAGCCAAGGCGGCGGGACAAGGCAGCCCCAGCATTTT

j_call: TRBJ2-3
clone_size: NA
d_call: TRBD1
v_call: TRBV5-1
cdr3_aa: CASSFRQGTTDTQYF
cdr3_nt: TGCGCCAGCAGCTTCCGACAGGGGACTACAGATACGCAGTATTTT

j_call: TRBJ2-7
clone_size: NA
d_call: TRBD2
v_call: TRBV6-8
cdr3_aa: CASMGGTSGSYEQYF
cdr3_nt: TGTGCCAGCATGGGCGGGACTAGCGGGAGTTACGAGCAGTACTTC

j_call: TRBJ2-3
clone_size: NA
d_call: TRBD2
v_call: TRBV5-1
cdr3_aa: CASKRLAGEGTDTQYF
cdr3_nt: TGCGCCAGCAAGCGGTTAGCGGGAGAGGGCACAGATACGCAGTATTTT

j_call: TRBJ2-3
clone_size: many
d_call: NA
v_call: TRBV14
cdr3_aa: CASSQESTDTQYF
cdr3_nt: TGTGCCAGCAGCCAAGAGTCGACAGATACGCAGTATTTT

j_call: TRBJ2-7
clone_size: many
d_call: TRBD2
v_call: TRBV11-2
cdr3_aa: CASSLVSSWRGVYEQYF
cdr3_nt: TGTGCCAGCAGCTTAGTATCGTCCTGGCGGGGGGTCTACGAGCAGTACTTC

j_call: TRBJ2-7
clone_size: NA
d_call: NA
v_call: TRBV20-1
cdr3_aa: CSAAESAGFSYEQYF
cdr3_nt: TGCAGTGCCGCTGAATCCGCAGGTTTCTCCTACGAGCAGTACTTC

j_call: TRBJ1-1
clone_size: many
d_call: NA
v_call: TRBV6-2/TRBV6-3
cdr3_aa: CASRQAQGRRDEAFF
cdr3_nt: TGTGCCAGCAGACAGGCCCAAGGCAGGAGAGATGAAGCTTTCTTT

j_call: TRBJ2-7
clone_size: NA
d_call: NA
v_call: TRBV11-2
cdr3_aa: CASSMSYSGTYEQYF
cdr3_nt: TGTGCCAGCAGCATGTCCTATAGCGGTACCTACGAGCAGTACTTC

j_call: TRBJ1-6
clone_size: NA
d_call: NA
v_call: TRBV18
cdr3_aa: CASSPSTGFDSPLHF
cdr3_nt: TGTGCCAGCTCCCCTTCTACAGGGTTCGACTCACCCCTCCACTTT

j_call: TRBJ2-3
clone_size: few
d_call: TRBD1
v_call: TRBV28
cdr3_aa: CASIRDRVTDTQYF
cdr3_nt: TGTGCCAGCATCCGGGACAGGGTAACAGATACGCAGTATTTT

j_call: TRBJ2-7
clone_size: few
d_call: NA
v_call: TRBV6-5
cdr3_aa: CASSYGGPDGPYEQYF
cdr3_nt: TGTGCCAGCAGTTACGGAGGTCCCGATGGGCCCTACGAGCAGTACTTC